The entry that follows covers one T cell receptor (beta chain) sequence. Its antigen remains unknown. Donors likely had unrecorded immune exposures despite being nominally healthy when sampled. The sample comes from a study of cytomegalovirus exposure and HLA in healthy donors. General study results and limits: In a later analysis, TCR association rates varied by HLA locus: DRB1 most, HLA-C fewest. An analysis that was carried out later associated some 17,000 TCR beta sequences with HLA alleles at 0.05 false discovery rate. Fewer N-insertions than the approximately 680-donor mean were reportedly shown by an Asian-associated ancestry cluster in a later analysis.

PCR used 60 Vbeta primers and 13 Jbeta primers. TCRdb's copy holds only in-frame clones and misses some; the assay was immunoSEQ multiplex PCR. The table has some 190,000 clones, 76% seen once; the top ten hold about 2.5%. CDR1 is SGHRS, CDR2 YFSETQ, per germline. CDR3 length equals 15 residues. Sequences were obtained from PBMCs. The V and J genes are TRBV5-1 and TRBJ2-5, with 8 positions matching TRBD2. The closer fit of TRBJ2-7 to the DNA end suggests the J call may be wrong. The receptor's source is a young woman in good health and CMV-seropositive. The CDR3 protein is CASSLELAGPYEQYF. DNA for the CDR3: TGCGCCAGCAGCTTGGAGTTAGCGGGACCTTACGAGCAGTACTTC.